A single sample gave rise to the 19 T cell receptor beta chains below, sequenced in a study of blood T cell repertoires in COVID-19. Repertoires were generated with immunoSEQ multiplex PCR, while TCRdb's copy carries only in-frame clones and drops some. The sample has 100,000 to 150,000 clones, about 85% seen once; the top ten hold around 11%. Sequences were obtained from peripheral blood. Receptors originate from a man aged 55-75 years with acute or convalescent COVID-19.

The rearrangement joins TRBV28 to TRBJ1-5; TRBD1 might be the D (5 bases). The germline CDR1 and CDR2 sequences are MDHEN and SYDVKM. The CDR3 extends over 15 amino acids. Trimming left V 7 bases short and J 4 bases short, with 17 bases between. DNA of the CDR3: TGTGCCAGCACCCTGGGGGGATTTGGTAATCAGCCCCAGCATTTT. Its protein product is CASTLGGFGNQPQHF. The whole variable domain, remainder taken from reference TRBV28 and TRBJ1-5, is DVKVTQSSRYLVKRTGEKVFLECVQDMDHENMFWYRQDPGLGLRLIYFSYDVKMKEKGDIPEGYSVSREKKERFSLILESASTNQTSMYLCASTLGGFGNQPQHFGDGTRLSIL.

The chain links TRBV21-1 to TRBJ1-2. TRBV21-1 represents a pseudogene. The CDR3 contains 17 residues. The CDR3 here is CASSLGGETGTNYGYTF. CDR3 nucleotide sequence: TGTGCCAGCAGCTTGGGGGGGGAAACAGGGACCAACTATGGCTACACCTTC.

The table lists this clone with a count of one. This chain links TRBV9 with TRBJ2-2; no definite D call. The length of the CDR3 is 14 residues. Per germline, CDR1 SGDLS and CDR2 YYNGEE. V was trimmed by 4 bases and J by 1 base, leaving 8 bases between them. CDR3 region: CASSSRLNTGELFF. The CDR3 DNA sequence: TGTGCCAGCAGCTCCCGGTTGAACACCGGGGAGCTGTTTTTT. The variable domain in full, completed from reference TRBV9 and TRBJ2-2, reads DSGVTQTPKHLITATGQRVTLRCSPRSGDLSVYWYQQSLDQGLQFLIQYYNGEERAKGNILERFSAQQFPDLHSELNLSSLELGDSALYFCASSSRLNTGELFFGEGSRLTVL.

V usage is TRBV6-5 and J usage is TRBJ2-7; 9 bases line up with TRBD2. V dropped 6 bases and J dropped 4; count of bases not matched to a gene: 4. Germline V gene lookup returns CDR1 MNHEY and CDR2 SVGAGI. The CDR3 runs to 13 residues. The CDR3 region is CASSLSGSYEQYF. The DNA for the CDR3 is TGTGCCAGCAGCCTTAGCGGGAGTTACGAGCAGTACTTC.

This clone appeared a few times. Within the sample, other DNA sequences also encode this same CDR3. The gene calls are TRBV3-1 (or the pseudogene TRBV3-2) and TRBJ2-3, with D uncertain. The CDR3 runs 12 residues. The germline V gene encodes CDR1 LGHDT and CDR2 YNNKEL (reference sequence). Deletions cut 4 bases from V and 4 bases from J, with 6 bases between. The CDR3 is CASSPSADTQYF. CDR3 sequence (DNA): TGTGCCAGCAGCCCCTCGGCAGATACGCAGTATTTT.

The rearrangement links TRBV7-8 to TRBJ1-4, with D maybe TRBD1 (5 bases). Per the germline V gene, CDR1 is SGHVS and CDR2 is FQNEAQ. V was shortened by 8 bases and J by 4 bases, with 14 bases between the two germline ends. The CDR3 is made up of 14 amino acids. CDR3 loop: CASQRGDYNEKLFF. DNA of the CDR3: TGTGCCAGCCAGCGAGGGGACTATAATGAAAAACTGTTTTTT. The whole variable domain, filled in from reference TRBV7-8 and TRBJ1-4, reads GAGVSQSPRYKVAKRGQDVALRCDPISGHVSLFWYQQALGQGPEFLTYFQNEAQLDKSGLPSDRFFAERPEGSVSTLKIQRTQQEDSAVYLCASQRGDYNEKLFFGSGTQLSVL.

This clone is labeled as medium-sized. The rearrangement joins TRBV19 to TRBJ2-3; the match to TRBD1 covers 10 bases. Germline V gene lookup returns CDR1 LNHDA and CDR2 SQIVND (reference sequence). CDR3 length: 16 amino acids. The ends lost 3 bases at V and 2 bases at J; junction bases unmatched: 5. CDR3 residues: CASSMRGTGVTDTQYF. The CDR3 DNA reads TGTGCCAGTAGTATGAGAGGGACAGGGGTCACAGATACGCAGTATTTT.

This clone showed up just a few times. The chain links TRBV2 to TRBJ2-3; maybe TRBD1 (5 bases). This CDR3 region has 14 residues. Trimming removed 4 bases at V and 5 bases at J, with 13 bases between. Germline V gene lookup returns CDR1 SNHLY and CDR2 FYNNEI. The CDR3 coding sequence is TGTGCCAGCAGTGGCCAGGGTATTAGAGATACGCAGTATTTT. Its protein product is CASSGQGIRDTQYF.

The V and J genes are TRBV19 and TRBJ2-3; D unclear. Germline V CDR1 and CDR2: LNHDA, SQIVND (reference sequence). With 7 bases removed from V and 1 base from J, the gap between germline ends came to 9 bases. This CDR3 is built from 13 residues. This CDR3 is CASTPTGTDTQYF. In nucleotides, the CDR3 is TGTGCCAGTACTCCGACTGGCACAGATACGCAGTATTTT.

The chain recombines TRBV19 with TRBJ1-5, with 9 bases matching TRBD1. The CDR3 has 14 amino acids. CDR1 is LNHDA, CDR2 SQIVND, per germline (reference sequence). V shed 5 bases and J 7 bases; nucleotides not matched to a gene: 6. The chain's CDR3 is CASSPTGGLQPQHF. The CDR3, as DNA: TGTGCCAGTAGTCCGACAGGGGGTTTACAGCCCCAGCATTTT.

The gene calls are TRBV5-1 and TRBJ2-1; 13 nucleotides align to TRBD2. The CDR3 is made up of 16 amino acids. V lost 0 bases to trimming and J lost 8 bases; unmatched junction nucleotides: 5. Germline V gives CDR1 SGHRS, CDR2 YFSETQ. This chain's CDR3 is CASSLGTSGRIDEQFF. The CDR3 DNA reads TGCGCCAGCAGCTTGGGGACTAGCGGGAGAATCGATGAGCAGTTCTTC.

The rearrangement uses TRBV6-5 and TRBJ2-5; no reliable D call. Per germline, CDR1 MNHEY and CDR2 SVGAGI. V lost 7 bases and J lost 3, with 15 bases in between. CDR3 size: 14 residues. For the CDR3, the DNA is TGTGCCAGCATAAAAGGAGCCAAAGAAGAGACCCAGTACTTC. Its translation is CASIKGAKEETQYF.

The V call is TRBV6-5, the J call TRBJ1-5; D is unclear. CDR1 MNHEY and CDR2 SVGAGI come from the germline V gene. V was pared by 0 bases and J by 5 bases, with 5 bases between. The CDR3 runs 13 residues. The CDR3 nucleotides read TGTGCCAGCAGTTACTCGCGGTATCAGCCCCAGCATTTT. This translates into CASSYSRYQPQHF.

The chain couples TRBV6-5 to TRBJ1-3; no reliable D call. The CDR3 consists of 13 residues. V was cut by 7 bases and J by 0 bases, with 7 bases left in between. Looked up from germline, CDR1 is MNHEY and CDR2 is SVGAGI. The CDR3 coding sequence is TGTGCCAGCACCTATTTCTCTGGAAACACCATATATTTT. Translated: CASTYFSGNTIYF.

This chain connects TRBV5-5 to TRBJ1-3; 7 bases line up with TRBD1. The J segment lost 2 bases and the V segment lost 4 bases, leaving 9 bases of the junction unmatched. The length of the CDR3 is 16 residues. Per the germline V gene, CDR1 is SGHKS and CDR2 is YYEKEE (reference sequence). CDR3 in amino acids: CASSPGQSSPGNTIYF. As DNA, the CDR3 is TGTGCCAGCAGCCCGGGACAGAGCTCTCCTGGAAACACCATATATTTT.

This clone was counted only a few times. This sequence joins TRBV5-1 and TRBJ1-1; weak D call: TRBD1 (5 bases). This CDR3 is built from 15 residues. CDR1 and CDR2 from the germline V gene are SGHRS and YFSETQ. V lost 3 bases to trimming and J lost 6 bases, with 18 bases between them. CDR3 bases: TGCGCCAGCAGCTCAACGGCGGGGGGTCGGGCTGAAGCTTTCTTT. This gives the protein CASSSTAGGRAEAFF. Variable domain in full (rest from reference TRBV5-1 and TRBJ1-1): KAGVTQTPRYLIKTRGQQVTLSCSPISGHRSVSWYQQTPGQGLQFLFEYFSETQRNKGNFPGRFSGRQFSNSRSEMNVSTLELGDSALYLCASSSTAGGRAEAFFGQGTRLTVV.

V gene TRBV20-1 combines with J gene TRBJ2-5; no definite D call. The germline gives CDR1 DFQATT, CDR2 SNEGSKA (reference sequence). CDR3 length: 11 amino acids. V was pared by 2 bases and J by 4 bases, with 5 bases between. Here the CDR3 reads CSARSGETQYF. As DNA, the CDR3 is TGCAGTGCTAGATCAGGAGAGACCCAGTACTTC.

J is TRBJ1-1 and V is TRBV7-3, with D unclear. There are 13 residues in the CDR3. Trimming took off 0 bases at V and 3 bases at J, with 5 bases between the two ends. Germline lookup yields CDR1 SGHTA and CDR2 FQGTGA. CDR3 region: CASSLTPDTEAFF. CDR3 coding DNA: TGTGCCAGCAGCTTAACGCCGGACACTGAAGCTTTCTTT.

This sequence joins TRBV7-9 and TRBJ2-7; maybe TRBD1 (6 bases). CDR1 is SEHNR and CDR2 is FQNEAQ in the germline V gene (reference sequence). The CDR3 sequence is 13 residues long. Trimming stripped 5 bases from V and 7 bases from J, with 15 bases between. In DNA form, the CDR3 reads TGTGCCAGCAGCGGCAATCAGGGGTGGGAGCAGTACTTC. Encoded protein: CASSGNQGWEQYF. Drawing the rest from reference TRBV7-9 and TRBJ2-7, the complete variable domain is DTGVSQNPRHKITKRGQNVTFRCDPISEHNRLYWYRQTLGQGPEFLTYFQNEAQLEKSRLLSDRFSAERPKGSFSTLEIQRTEQGDSAMYLCASSGNQGWEQYFGPGTRLTVT.